This T cell receptor beta chain was documented in a study of T cells in Graves' hyperthyroidism and ophthalmopathy. General study results and limits: In the blood, most expanded thyroid clonotypes above 0.001 appeared as well.

This clonotype occurred many times. Its matching antigen is unknown. This CDR3 is 14 amino acids long. Looked up from germline, CDR1 is KGHDR and CDR2 is SFDVKD. With 10 bases removed from V and 3 bases from J, the gap between germline ends came to 16 bases. The source material, RNA transcripts, was used to amplify TCR beta CDR3 regions. Primed by the HTBI set, a first-round RT-PCR was run on the TCR CDR3. TCRdb re-called the multiplex PCR reads with MiXCR, one entry per CDR3 protein. The sample contains some 460,000 distinct CDR3 sequences, about 15% of which appear only once. Cells are PBMCs isolated from more than 8.5 ml of fresh blood.

This TCR derives from a woman younger than 35 with Graves' hyperthyroidism. Sequencing was performed on blood. This rearrangement joins TRBV24-1 to TRBJ2-3; D possibly corresponds to TRBD2 (5 bases). The CDR3 coding sequence is TGTGCCACGATGTGGGGAGAAGGGACAGATACGCAGTATTTT. This encodes CATMWGEGTDTQYF.